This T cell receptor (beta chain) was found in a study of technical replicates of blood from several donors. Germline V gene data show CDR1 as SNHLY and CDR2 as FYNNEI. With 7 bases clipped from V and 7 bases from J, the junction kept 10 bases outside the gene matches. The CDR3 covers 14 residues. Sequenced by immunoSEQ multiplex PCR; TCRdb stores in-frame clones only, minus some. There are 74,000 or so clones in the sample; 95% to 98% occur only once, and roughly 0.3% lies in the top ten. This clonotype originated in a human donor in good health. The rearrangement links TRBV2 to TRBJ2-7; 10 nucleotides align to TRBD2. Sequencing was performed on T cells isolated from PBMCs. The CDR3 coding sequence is TGTGCCAGCACGAGGCCTAGCGGGAGTCAAGAGCAGTACTTC. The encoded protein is CASTRPSGSQEQYF.